This T cell receptor beta chain was observed in a study of tumour-infiltrating T cells in Burkitt lymphoma. Study background: Repertoire clonality predicted overall and progression-free survival.

Germline V gene sequence: CDR1 SGHDN, CDR2 FVKESK. CDR3 length: 13 residues. Trimming took off 0 bases at V and 3 bases at J, with 5 bases between the two ends. This clone is judged medium-sized. Assay: immunoSEQ multiplex PCR; the TCRdb copy retains only in-frame clones and omits some. The sample has several thousand clones, 14% seen once. The V and J genes are TRBV14 and TRBJ1-2; D is perhaps TRBD1 (5 bases). This TCR was recovered from a human donor with Burkitt lymphoma. The sequenced sample was tumor tissue. CDR3 protein: CASSQDRDYGYTF. CDR3 coding DNA: TGTGCCAGCAGCCAAGACAGGGACTATGGCTACACCTTC.